This record concerns one TCR beta chain sequence. Its antigen target is currently unknown. The sample holds no much larger clone one base away, and base qualities are not on file. The immunoSEQ Assay, a bias-controlled multiplex PCR, was used to amplify TCRbeta CDR3 regions from genomic DNA. The authors' analysis ran thus. Nucleated cell counts per sample were estimated from amplification of reference gene primers within the assay. To quantify the absolute abundance of each unique TCRbeta CDR3 rearrangement, sequence reads were collapsed and filtered. For each sample, productive Simpson clonality was calculated by taking the square root of Simpson's diversity index across productive rearrangements. What TCRdb holds here is the immuneACCESS table cut down to in-frame rearrangements. Part of the clones is not present; checked against another copy, under half of the missing clones reflect an unresolved V gene, and the others are unexplained. D and trimming were read from the DNA, whereas the V and J calls and clone size are those reported in that table. The sample yields 250,000 or so clones; 70% to 90% were counted once. 1.5% to 2% of the sample comes from the top ten.

Enrolling through a virtual design, the prospective study's participants ranged in age from roughly 18 to 89 years and lived across some 22 United States geographic areas. In the prospective study, cohorts were assigned on the basis of participant-reported clinical history obtained from a screening survey and a study questionnaire. Recovered participants in ImmuneRACE Cohort 3 were defined as having two consecutive negative NP/OP PCR tests, clearance from a healthcare professional, or resolution of symptoms. In the prospective study, whole blood, serum and a nasopharyngeal or oropharyngeal swab were collected from each participant by mobile phlebotomists. Additional blood draws and questionnaires over an approximately 2-month period could optionally be provided by prospective study participants. Blood samples from the prospective study were shipped frozen or at room temperature prior to DNA extraction.

Taken from the germline V gene, the CDR1 and CDR2 loops are SGHNT and YENEEA. From the cysteine up to the phenylalanine, the CDR3 has a length of 13 residues. Just CDR3 DNA is preserved here, 39 bases in frame from base 1. V is clipped by 1 base and J by 5 bases, and the sequence between their germline boundaries is 8 bases long. The data originate from a study of blood T cell repertoires in COVID-19 (dated by TCRdb to about 2020). About the full investigation: The collaborator samples originated in the United States, Italy and Spain and spanned the acute and convalescent phases of COVID-19. Where HLA class I and class II types were available, the types were taken from metadata supplied by the sample provider, not from assay-based typing. The material from the prospective study consisted of cDNA or gDNA derived from T cells, B-cell-depleted T cells, or PBMCs. The samples were drawn from the first 160 participants of the ongoing ImmuneRACE study and from over a thousand subjects provided by 6 global collaborators. The dataset comprised deeply sampled blood TCRbeta repertoires from subjects exposed to, actively infected with, or recovered from COVID-19. A de-identified subject ID, COVID-19 status, age in years and sex were almost always included in the sample metadata. The repertoires were released in a freely available public database meant as a resource for research on the immune response to SARS-CoV-2.

Findings and caveats that apply to the study as a whole: The amount of clinical and demographic metadata varied by source and participant and was provided uncurated.

Sequenced: PBMCs or T cells enriched from blood (not recorded which). The V gene is TRBV11-3 and the J gene is TRBJ2-5, with the D segment identity uncertain. This sequence was found in a woman between 45 and 65 years old who had recovered from COVID-19. The CDR3 region has the sequence CASSLAYRETQYF. The nucleotides are TGTGCCAGCAGCTTAGCTTACCGGGAGACCCAGTACTTC.